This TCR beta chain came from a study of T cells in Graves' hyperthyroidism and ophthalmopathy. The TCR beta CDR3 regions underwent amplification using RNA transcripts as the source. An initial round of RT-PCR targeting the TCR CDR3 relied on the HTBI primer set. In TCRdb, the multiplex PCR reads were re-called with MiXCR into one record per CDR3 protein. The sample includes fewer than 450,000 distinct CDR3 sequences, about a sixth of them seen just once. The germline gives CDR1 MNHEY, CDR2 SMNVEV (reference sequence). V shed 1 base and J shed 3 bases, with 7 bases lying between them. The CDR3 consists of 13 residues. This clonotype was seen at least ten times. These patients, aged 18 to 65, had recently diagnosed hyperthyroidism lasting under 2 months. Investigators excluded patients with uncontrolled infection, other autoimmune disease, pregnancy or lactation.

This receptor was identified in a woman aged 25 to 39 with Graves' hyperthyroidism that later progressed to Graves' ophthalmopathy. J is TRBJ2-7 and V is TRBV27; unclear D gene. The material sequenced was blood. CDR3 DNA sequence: TGTGCCAGCAGTTTATTCACTAACTACGAGCAGTACTTC. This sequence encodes CASSLFTNYEQYF.